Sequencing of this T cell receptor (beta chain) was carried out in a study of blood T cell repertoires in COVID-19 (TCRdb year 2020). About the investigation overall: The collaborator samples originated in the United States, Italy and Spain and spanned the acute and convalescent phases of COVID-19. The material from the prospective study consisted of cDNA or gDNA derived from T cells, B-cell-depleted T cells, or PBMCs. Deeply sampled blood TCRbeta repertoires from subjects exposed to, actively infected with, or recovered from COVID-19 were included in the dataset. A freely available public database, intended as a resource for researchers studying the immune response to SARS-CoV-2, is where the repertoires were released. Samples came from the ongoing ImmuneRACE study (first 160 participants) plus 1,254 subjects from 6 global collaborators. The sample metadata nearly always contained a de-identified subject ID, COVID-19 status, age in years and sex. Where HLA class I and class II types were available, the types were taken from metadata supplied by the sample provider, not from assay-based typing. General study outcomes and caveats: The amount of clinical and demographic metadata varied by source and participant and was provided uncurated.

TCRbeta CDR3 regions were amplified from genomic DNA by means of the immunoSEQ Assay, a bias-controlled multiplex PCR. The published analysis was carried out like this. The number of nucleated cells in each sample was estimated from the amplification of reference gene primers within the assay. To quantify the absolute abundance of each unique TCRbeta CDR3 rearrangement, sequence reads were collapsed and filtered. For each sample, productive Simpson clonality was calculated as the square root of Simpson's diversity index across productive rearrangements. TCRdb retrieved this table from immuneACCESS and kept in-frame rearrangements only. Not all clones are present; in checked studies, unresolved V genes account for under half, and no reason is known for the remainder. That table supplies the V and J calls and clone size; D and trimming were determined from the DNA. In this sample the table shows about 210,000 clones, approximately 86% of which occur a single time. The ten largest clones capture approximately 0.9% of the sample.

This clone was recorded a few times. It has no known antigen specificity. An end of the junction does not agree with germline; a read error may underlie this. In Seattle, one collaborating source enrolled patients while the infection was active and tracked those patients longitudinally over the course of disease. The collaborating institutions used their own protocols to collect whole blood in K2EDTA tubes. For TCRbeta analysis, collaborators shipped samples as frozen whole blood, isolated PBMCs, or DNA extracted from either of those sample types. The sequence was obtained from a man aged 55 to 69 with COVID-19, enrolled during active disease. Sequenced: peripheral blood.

The bases read TGTGCCAGCAGCCCTGGACTAGCGGGAGGGCAATTGCTGATCTTC. Translation gives CASSPGLAGGQLLIF. The sequence links TRBV5-4 to TRBJ2-1; TRBD2 fits 15 bases in the junction. Per the germline V gene (reference sequence), SGHNT is the CDR1 and YYREEE is the CDR2. There are 15 amino acids in the CDR3, from cysteine to phenylalanine inclusive. This entry keeps only the CDR3 DNA: 45 bases, framed from base 1.